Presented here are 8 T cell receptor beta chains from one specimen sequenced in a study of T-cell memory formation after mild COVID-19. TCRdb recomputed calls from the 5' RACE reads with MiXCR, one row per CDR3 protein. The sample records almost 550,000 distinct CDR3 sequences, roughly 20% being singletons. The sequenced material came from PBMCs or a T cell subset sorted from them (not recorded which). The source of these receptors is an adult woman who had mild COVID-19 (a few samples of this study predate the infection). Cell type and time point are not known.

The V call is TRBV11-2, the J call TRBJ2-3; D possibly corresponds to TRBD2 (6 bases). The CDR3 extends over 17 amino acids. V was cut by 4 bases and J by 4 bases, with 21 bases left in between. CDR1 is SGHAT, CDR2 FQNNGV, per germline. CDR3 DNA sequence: TGTGCCAGCAGCTCGCACCCTCGCGGGAAAGGAGCAGATACGCAGTATTTT. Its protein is CASSSHPRGKGADTQYF.

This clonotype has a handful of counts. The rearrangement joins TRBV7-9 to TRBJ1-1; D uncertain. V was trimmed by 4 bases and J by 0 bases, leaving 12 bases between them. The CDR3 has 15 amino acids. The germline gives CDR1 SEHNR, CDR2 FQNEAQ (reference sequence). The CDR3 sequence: CASSSPFDLNTEAFF. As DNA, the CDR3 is TGTGCCAGCAGCTCCCCCTTCGATCTGAACACTGAAGCTTTCTTT.

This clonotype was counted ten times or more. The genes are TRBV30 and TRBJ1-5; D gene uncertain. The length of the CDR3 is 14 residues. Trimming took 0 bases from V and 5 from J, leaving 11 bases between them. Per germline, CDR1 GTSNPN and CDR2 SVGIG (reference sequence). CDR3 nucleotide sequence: TGTGCCTGGAGTGTAAGGGCAAGGGATCAGCCCCAGCATTTT. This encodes CAWSVRARDQPQHF.

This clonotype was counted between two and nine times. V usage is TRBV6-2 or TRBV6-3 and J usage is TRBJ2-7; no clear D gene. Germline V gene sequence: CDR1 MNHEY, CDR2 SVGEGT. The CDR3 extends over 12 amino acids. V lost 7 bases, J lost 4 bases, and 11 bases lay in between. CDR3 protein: CASMSLGYEQYF. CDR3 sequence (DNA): TGTGCCAGCATGAGTCTGGGATACGAGCAGTACTTC.

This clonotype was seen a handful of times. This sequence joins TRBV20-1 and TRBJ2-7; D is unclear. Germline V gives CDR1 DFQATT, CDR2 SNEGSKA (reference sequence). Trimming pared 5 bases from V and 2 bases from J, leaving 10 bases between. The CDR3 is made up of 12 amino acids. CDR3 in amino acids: CSAAGPTYEQYF. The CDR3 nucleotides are TGCAGTGCTGCTGGACCGACCTACGAGCAGTACTTC.

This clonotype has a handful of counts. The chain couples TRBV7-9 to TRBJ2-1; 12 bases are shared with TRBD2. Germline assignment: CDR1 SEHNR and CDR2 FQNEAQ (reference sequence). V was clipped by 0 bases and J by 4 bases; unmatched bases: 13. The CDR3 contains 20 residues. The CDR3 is CASSLAQGLAGPGSYNEQFF. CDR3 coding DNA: TGTGCCAGCAGCTTAGCCCAGGGACTAGCGGGCCCCGGATCTTACAATGAGCAGTTCTTC.

Written as DNA, the CDR3 is TGTGCCAGCAGTTACTCGGGTGCGACAGGGGCTCCGAACACTGAAGCTTTCTTT. It codes for CASSYSGATGAPNTEAFF. This chain links TRBV6-2 or TRBV6-3 with TRBJ1-1; TRBD1 aligns across 8 bases. After removal of 0 bases from V and 1 base from J, the junction contained 10 bases not matched to a gene. Per the germline V gene, CDR1 is MNHEY and CDR2 is SVGEGT. The CDR3 runs to 18 residues.

CDR3 bases: TGCGCCAGCAGCCAAGTCGTTGGGGCCGCGACCCCCTACACCTTC. This sequence encodes CASSQVVGAATPYTF. V gene TRBV4-1 combines with J gene TRBJ1-2; possibly TRBD1 for D (5 bases). The CDR3 is 15 amino acids. V was clipped by 1 base and J by 10 bases, with 19 bases between them. Germline V gene data show CDR1 as MGHRA and CDR2 as YSYEKL.